A selection of T cell receptor beta chains follows, all from one sample in a study of blood T cell repertoires in COVID-19. Sequencing was performed with immunoSEQ multiplex PCR; in TCRdb, only in-frame clones are kept and a portion is missing. The sample contains fewer than 250,000 clones, 65% to 90% of which appear only once. The sequenced sample consisted of PBMCs or T cells enriched from blood (not recorded which). The receptor set was obtained from a woman in her forties or fifties with acute COVID-19. CDR3s include the opening cysteine and the closing phenylalanine or tryptophan. Each record gives: J gene, clone size, D gene, V gene, CDR3 DNA, CDR3 protein. D genes are given only for firm matches. The size field is filled for only some rows; it gives once, few, many or a size class.

TRBJ2-7 | NA | NA | TRBV7-2 | TGTGCCAGCAGCTTAGCACTATCTACAGGGCTGAGCTACGAGCAGTACTTC | CASSLALSTGLSYEQYF
TRBJ1-2 | NA | TRBD1 | TRBV5-1 | TGCGCCAGCAGCGACGACAGGGGATCTCATGGCTACACCTTC | CASSDDRGSHGYTF
TRBJ2-5 | once | TRBD1 | TRBV5-1 | TGCGCCAGCAGCTCGTTAGGGGGCGCGGAGACCCAGTACTTC | CASSSLGGAETQYF
TRBJ2-3 | NA | TRBD2 | TRBV19 | TGTGCCAGTAGCTTGGCCGCGCGGGGGGGAGATACGCAGTATTTT | CASSLAARGGDTQYF
TRBJ2-7 | NA | TRBD2 | TRBV30 | TGTGCCTGCGTAGCGGGGGGTAAATACGAGCAGTACTTC | CACVAGGKYEQYF
TRBJ2-1 | NA | NA | TRBV28 | TGTGCCAGCAGGGGGGCTAGTGGGGATTCTTATGAGCAGTTCTTC | CASRGASGDSYEQFF
TRBJ1-4 | NA | NA | TRBV5-4 | TGTGCCAGCAGCCCGGCCGGGCCAGGGAATGAAAAACTGTTTTTT | CASSPAGPGNEKLFF
TRBJ1-3 | NA | TRBD1 | TRBV5-4 | TGTGCCAGCAGCCCGGACAGGGACTCTGGAAACACCATATATTTT | CASSPDRDSGNTIYF
TRBJ1-2 | once | NA | TRBV5-1 | TGCGCCAGCAGCTTTTCAGGGATCGGCGGAGAAGGTGGCTACACCTTC | CASSFSGIGGEGGYTF
TRBJ1-5 | NA | TRBD1 | TRBV27 | TGTGCCAGCGGCCGACAGGGGGCGGGAAATCAGCCCCAGCATTTT | CASGRQGAGNQPQHF
TRBJ1-1 | few | NA | TRBV25-1 | TGTGCAAGCAGGGGCCAGTCCAACACTGAAGCTTTCTTT | CASRGQSNTEAFF
TRBJ2-5 | once | TRBD1 | TRBV5-4 | TGTGCCAGCAGCTCCGCATCCCAGGGACAGGGCCTCCAAGAGACCCAGTACTTC | CASSSASQGQGLQETQYF
TRBJ1-2 | NA | NA | TRBV12-5 | TGTGCTAGTGGCATGGTCGGTGGGGCGGTCTCCCGTCTCGGCTATGGCTACACCTTC | CASGMVGGAVSRLGYGYTF
TRBJ2-7 | NA | TRBD1 | TRBV5-1 | TGCGCCAGCAGCTTCCGGGACAGGGGATCGTCCGAGCAGTACTTC | CASSFRDRGSSEQYF
TRBJ2-2 | NA | TRBD2 | TRBV30 | TGTGCCTGGGCCGGGACTAGCCTGTACACCGGGGAGCTGTTTTTT | CAWAGTSLYTGELFF
TRBJ1-2 | NA | TRBD1 | TRBV6-5 | TGTGCCAGCAGGGCAGGGGGCGCGGGCTACACCTTC | CASRAGGAGYTF
TRBJ1-2 | NA | NA | TRBV4-3 | TGCGCCAGCAGCCACGCCGCCGACAGCTCGGGGGACTATGGCTACACCTTC | CASSHAADSSGDYGYTF
TRBJ1-5 | NA | NA | TRBV28 | TGTGCCAGCAGTTTATCAGGGTATCAGCCCCAGCATTTT | CASSLSGYQPQHF
TRBJ1-1 | NA | NA | TRBV18 | TGTGCCAGCTCACCCCGACAGAACACTGAAGCTTTCTTT | CASSPRQNTEAFF
TRBJ1-4 | once | NA | TRBV6-5 | TGTGCCAGCAGACCCCCCGGGGGGGCTAATGAAAAACTGTTTTTT | CASRPPGGANEKLFF
TRBJ2-5 | NA | NA | TRBV20-1 | TGCAGTGCTAGAGATGGGCGTAACCAGTACTTC | CSARDGRNQYF
TRBJ2-7 | NA | NA | TRBV12-3/TRBV12-4 | TGTGCCAGCAGATTAGCAGGAGGCGAGCAGTACTTC | CASRLAGGEQYF
TRBJ1-2 | NA | NA | TRBV5-8 | TGTGCCAGCAGCTTGTGGGGCGGAACCTACACCTTC | CASSLWGGTYTF
TRBJ2-5 | NA | TRBD1 | TRBV24-1 | TGTGCCACCAGTGATTATAACCGGACAGGGAAAGAGACCCAGTACTTC | CATSDYNRTGKETQYF
TRBJ1-3 | NA | NA | TRBV29-1 | TGCAGCGTTGACCCAGGATCCTCTGGAAACACCATATATTTT | CSVDPGSSGNTIYF
TRBJ1-1 | NA | TRBD1 | TRBV7-2 | TGTGCCAGCAGCTTACTAGGACAGGGGGTGGAAGCTTTCTTT | CASSLLGQGVEAFF
TRBJ1-5 | NA | NA | TRBV4-3 | TGCGCCAGCAGCCAAGGGCAGGGATATCAGCCCCAGCATTTT | CASSQGQGYQPQHF
TRBJ1-2 | few | TRBD1 | TRBV9 | TGTGCCAGCAGCGTAAGGACAGGTGATAACTATGGCTACACCTTC | CASSVRTGDNYGYTF
TRBJ2-2 | NA | TRBD2 | TRBV5-4 | TGTGCCAGCAGCCCGACTAGCGGGGGGAGTGGCACCGGGGAGCTGTTTTTT | CASSPTSGGSGTGELFF
TRBJ2-3 | NA | NA | TRBV4-3 | TGCGCCAGCAGCCTCCTGACAGCTTCCACAGATACGCAGTATTTT | CASSLLTASTDTQYF
TRBJ1-2 | NA | TRBD1 | TRBV6-6 | TGTGCCAGCAGGACAGGGGGGAACTATGGCTACACCTTC | CASRTGGNYGYTF
TRBJ2-3 | NA | NA | TRBV11-3 | TGTGCCAGCAGCCCCGGGTCCACAGATACGCAGTATTTT | CASSPGSTDTQYF
TRBJ1-5 | NA | NA | TRBV30 | TGTGCCTGGAGTGTACACCCTACAGGCCTCAATCAGCCCCAGCATTTT | CAWSVHPTGLNQPQHF
TRBJ2-3 | NA | TRBD1 | TRBV7-2 | TGTGCCAGCAGCGAGGGGACAGGCGCTAGCACAGATACGCAGTATTTT | CASSEGTGASTDTQYF
TRBJ2-3 | NA | TRBD2 | TRBV3-1/TRBV3-2 | TGTGCCAGCAGCCAAGGACTAGCGGGGAATGGGGCAGATACGCAGTATTTT | CASSQGLAGNGADTQYF
TRBJ1-5 | few | NA | TRBV4-3 | TGCGCCAGCAGCCAAGATTGGGGGGGAGGGTATGGTAGCAATCAGCCCCAGCATTTT | CASSQDWGGGYGSNQPQHF
TRBJ1-2 | NA | NA | TRBV7-3 | TGTGCCAGCAGCTTACGGGGGAGTGGAAACTATGGCTACACCTTC | CASSLRGSGNYGYTF
TRBJ2-3 | few | NA | TRBV7-2 | TGTGCCAGCAGCCACAGGGCAGGGCGTTACCTCACAGATACGCAGTATTTT | CASSHRAGRYLTDTQYF
TRBJ1-1 | few | NA | TRBV7-2 | TGTGCCAGCAGCCCTTCGGCGACAGTGAGTACTGAAGCTTTCTTT | CASSPSATVSTEAFF
TRBJ1-2 | NA | NA | TRBV5-1 | TGCGCCAGCAGCTTTATACCCGGGTCTGAGGGCTACACCTTC | CASSFIPGSEGYTF
TRBJ1-2 | once | NA | TRBV7-2 | TGTGCCAGCAGCTTTGGCAGTGAAGTTAACTATGGCTACACCTTC | CASSFGSEVNYGYTF
TRBJ2-7 | NA | NA | TRBV6-5 | TGTGCCAGCAGGGAGTACTACGAGCAGTACTTC | CASREYYEQYF
TRBJ1-5 | NA | NA | TRBV28 | TGTGCCAGCAGTTTCGGGGGTCTTGAGGGCAATCAGCCCCAGCATTTT | CASSFGGLEGNQPQHF
TRBJ1-5 | NA | NA | TRBV10-3 | TGTGCCATCAGTGTGGGGGGGAGTCGGGGCAATCAGCCCCAGCATTTT | CAISVGGSRGNQPQHF
TRBJ2-1 | NA | TRBD1 | TRBV7-2 | TGTGCCAGCAGCGAACAAGGGGGCCTTTCCGATGAGCAGTTCTTC | CASSEQGGLSDEQFF
TRBJ1-2 | NA | TRBD1 | TRBV7-2 | TGTGCCAGCAGCGCGGACAGGGGGCTGGGCTACACCTTC | CASSADRGLGYTF
TRBJ1-2 | NA | NA | TRBV7-3 | TGTGCCAGCAGCTCCGGCACAGGGCAATACTATGGCTACACCTTC | CASSSGTGQYYGYTF
TRBJ1-5 | NA | NA | TRBV13 | TGTGCCAGCAGCGTGGGAGCTCATCAGCCCCAGCATTTT | CASSVGAHQPQHF
TRBJ2-1 | NA | TRBD2 | TRBV4-2 | TGTGCCAGCAGCCAGGTTATAGCGGGGGGCAACAATGAGCAGTTCTTC | CASSQVIAGGNNEQFF
TRBJ1-4 | NA | NA | TRBV12-5 | TGTGCTAGTGGTTTGGTACAAGGGGGATTTGATGAAAAACTGTTTTTT | CASGLVQGGFDEKLFF